This is a list of T cell receptor beta chains from one sample in a study of T cell responses to AZD1222 COVID-19 vaccine. Sequencing was performed with immunoSEQ multiplex PCR; in TCRdb, only in-frame clones are kept and a portion is missing. The table shows roughly 170,000 clones, with approximately 90% occurring only once. Sample: peripheral blood, taken on day 0 of AZD1222 vaccination. The origin of the receptors is an adult in good health. CDR3s include the opening cysteine and the closing phenylalanine or tryptophan. Each record gives: CDR3 protein, CDR3 length, J gene, V gene.

CASSSRSSYEQYF | 13 | TRBJ2-7 | TRBV7-2
CASSYSGLPGGEQYF | 15 | TRBJ2-7 | TRBV6-5
CASSVGPDNQPQHF | 14 | TRBJ1-5 | TRBV5-5
CASSLAGESYEQYF | 14 | TRBJ2-7 | TRBV6-5
CASSPRTGGKAYEQYF | 16 | TRBJ2-7 | TRBV7-2
CASSRLAGVVETQYF | 15 | TRBJ2-5 | TRBV6-2/TRBV6-3
CASSLGTGRAFF | 12 | TRBJ1-1 | TRBV11-3
CASSARTAPQGYTF | 14 | TRBJ1-2 | TRBV9
CATSRDPGRGPHEQYF | 16 | TRBJ2-7 | TRBV15
CASISGTYNEQFF | 13 | TRBJ2-1 | TRBV6-5
CASTPFEQSGYTF | 13 | TRBJ1-2 | TRBV6-5
CSVEDGTYMNTEAFF | 15 | TRBJ1-1 | TRBV29-1
CASKGGTGELFF | 12 | TRBJ2-2 | TRBV2
CASSPRDSSYGYTF | 14 | TRBJ1-2 | TRBV4-1
CASSEYGGTASTDTQYF | 17 | TRBJ2-3 | TRBV2
CASSLSVVEDGYTF | 14 | TRBJ1-2 | TRBV5-5
CASSSTGAKGYGYTF | 15 | TRBJ1-2 | TRBV27
CASSEGTGTEAFF | 13 | TRBJ1-1 | TRBV19
CASSWGANNEQFF | 13 | TRBJ2-1 | TRBV5-6
CASSLGRGANNEQFF | 15 | TRBJ2-1 | TRBV7-2
CASTSRGNTGELFF | 14 | TRBJ2-2 | TRBV25-1
CASSFSRESGGPGDTEAFF | 19 | TRBJ1-1 | TRBV7-3
CASSYSRGQRNTEAFF | 16 | TRBJ1-1 | TRBV6-5
CASSLDPGRAAIYF | 14 | TRBJ1-3 | TRBV11-2
CASSPSRYTGELFF | 14 | TRBJ2-2 | TRBV5-1
CASNWGGDTQYF | 12 | TRBJ2-3 | TRBV12-3/TRBV12-4
CASSPAGRGATEAFF | 15 | TRBJ1-1 | TRBV4-1